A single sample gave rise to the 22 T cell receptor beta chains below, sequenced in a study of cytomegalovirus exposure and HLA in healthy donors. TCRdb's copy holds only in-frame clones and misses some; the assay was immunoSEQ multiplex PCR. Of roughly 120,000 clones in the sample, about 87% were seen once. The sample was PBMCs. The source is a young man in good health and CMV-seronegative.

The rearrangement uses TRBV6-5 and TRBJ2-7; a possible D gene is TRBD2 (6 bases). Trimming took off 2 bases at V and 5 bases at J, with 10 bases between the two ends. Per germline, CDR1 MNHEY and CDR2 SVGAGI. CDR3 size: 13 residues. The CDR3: CASSYGSSDEQYF. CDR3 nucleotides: TGTGCCAGCAGTTACGGTTCTAGCGACGAGCAGTACTTC.

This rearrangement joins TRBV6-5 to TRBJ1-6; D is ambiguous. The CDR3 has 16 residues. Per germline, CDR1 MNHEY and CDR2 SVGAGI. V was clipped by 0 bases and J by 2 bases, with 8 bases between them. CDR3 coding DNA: TGTGCCAGCAGTTACTCAACGGTAGCCTATAATTCACCCCTCCACTTT. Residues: CASSYSTVAYNSPLHF.

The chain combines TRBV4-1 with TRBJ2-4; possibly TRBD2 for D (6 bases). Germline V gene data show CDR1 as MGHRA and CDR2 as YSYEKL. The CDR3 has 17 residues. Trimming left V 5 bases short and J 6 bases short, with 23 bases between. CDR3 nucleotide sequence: TGCGCCAGCAGCGCCTTGTGGGGGGTTTTCCCGGCAAACATTCAGTACTTC. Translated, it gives CASSALWGVFPANIQYF.

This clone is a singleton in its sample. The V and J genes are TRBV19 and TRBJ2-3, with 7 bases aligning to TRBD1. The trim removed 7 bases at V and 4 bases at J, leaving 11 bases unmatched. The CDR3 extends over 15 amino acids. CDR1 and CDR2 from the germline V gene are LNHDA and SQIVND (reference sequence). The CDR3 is CASTRRQGSPDTQYF. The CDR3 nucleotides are TGTGCCAGTACGAGACGACAGGGTAGCCCAGATACGCAGTATTTT.

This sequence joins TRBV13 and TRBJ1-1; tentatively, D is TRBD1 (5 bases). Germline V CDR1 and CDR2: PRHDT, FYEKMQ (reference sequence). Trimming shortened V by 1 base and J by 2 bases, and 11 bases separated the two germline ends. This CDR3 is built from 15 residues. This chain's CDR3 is CASSLEGRGNTEAFF. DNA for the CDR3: TGTGCCAGCAGCTTAGAGGGAAGGGGTAACACTGAAGCTTTCTTT.

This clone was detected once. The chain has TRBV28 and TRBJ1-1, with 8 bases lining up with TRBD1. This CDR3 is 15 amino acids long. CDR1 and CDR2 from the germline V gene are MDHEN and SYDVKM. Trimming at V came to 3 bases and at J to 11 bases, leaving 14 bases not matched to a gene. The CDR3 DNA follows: TGTGCCAGCAGTTTCCCCCAGGGGGCGCCGGTTCGGGCTTTCTTT. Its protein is CASSFPQGAPVRAFF.

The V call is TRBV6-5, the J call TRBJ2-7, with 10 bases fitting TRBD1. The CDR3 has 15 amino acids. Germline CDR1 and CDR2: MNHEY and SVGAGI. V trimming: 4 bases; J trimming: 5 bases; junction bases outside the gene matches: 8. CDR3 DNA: TGTGCCAGCAGTTCCTTCGACAGGGGGCTTGACGAGCAGTACTTC. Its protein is CASSSFDRGLDEQYF.

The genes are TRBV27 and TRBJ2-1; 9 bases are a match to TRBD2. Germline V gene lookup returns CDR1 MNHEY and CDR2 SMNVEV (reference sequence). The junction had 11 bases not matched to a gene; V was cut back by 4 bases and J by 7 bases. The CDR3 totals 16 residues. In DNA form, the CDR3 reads TGTGCCAGCAGTTCCCTTCAGCGGGGGGCACAGAATGAGCAGTTCTTC. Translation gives CASSSLQRGAQNEQFF.

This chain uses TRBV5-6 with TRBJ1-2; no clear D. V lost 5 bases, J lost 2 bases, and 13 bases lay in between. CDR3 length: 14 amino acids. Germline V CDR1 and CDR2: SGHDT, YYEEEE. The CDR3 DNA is TGTGCCAGCAGTGCCCTGGGAGTAAACTATGGCTACACCTTC. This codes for CASSALGVNYGYTF.

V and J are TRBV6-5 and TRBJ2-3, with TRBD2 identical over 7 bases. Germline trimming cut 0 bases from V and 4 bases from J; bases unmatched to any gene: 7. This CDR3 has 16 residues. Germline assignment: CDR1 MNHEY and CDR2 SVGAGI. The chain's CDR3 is CASSYSKLARADTQYF. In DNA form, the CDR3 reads TGTGCCAGCAGTTACTCGAAACTAGCGAGGGCAGATACGCAGTATTTT.

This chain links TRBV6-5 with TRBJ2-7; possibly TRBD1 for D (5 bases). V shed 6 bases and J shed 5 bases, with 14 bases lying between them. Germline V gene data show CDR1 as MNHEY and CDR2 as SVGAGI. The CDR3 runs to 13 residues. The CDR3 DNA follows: TGTGCCAGCAGGAGAGCAAAGACAGACGAGCAGTACTTC. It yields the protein CASRRAKTDEQYF.

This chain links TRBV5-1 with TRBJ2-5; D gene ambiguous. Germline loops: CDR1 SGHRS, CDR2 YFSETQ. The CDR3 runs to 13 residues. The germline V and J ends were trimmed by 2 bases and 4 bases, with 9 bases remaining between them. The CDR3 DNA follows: TGCGCCAGCAGCTTCGCGATTCCAGAGACCCAGTACTTC. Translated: CASSFAIPETQYF.

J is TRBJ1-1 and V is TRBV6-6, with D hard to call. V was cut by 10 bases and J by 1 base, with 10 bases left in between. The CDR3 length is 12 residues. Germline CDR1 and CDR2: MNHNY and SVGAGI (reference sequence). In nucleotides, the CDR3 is TGTGCCATCGGGATGGAGAACACTGAAGCTTTCTTT. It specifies CAIGMENTEAFF.

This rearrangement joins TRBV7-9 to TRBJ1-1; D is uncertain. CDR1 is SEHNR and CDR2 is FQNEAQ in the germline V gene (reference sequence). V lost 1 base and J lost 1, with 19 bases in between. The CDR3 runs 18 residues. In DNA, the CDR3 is TGTGCCAGCAGCTTAGTGACTGCTCCGATCCTCAAGAACACTGAAGCTTTCTTT. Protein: CASSLVTAPILKNTEAFF.

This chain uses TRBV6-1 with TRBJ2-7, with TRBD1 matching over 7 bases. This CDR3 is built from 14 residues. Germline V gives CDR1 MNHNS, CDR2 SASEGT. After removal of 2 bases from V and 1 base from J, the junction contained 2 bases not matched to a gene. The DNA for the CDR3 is TGTGCCAGCAGTGAAAGGGACAGTTCCTACGAGCAGTACTTC. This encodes CASSERDSSYEQYF.

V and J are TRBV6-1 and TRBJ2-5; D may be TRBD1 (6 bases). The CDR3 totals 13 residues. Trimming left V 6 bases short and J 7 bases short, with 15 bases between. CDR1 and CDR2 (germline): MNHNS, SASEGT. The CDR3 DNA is TGTGCCAGCAGCCACAGGGACCTGTGGACCCAGTACTTC. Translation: CASSHRDLWTQYF.

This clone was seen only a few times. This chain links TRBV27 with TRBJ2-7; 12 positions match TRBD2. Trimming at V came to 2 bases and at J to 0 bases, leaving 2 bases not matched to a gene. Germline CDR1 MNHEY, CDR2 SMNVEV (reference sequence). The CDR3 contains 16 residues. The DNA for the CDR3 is TGTGCCAGCAGTTTACGGGGACTAGCGGGCTCCTACGAGCAGTACTTC. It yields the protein CASSLRGLAGSYEQYF.

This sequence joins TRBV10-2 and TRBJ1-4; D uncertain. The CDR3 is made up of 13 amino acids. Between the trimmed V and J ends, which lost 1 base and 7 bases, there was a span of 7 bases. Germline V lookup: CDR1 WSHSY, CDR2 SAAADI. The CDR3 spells CASSEFGSEKLFF. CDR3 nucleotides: TGCGCCAGCAGTGAGTTTGGGAGTGAAAAACTGTTTTTT.

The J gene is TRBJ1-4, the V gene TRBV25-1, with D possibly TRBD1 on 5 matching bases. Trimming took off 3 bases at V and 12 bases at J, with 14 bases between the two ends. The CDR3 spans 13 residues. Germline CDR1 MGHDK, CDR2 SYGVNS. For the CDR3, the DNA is TGTGCCAGCAGTGATCAGGGCGGCGTGGAACTGTTTTTT. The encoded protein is CASSDQGGVELFF. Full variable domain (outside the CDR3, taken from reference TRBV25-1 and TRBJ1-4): EADIYQTPRYLVIGTGKKITLECSQTMGHDKMYWYQQDPGMELHLIHYSYGVNSTEKGDLSSESTVSRIRTEHFPLTLESARPSHTSQYLCASSDQGGVELFFGSGTQLSVL.

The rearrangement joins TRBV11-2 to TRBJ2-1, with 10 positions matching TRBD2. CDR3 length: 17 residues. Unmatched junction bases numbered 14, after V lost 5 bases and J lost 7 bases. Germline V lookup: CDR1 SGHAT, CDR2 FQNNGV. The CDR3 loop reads CASSPMGLAGVMNEQFF. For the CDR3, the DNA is TGTGCCAGCAGCCCCATGGGGCTAGCGGGAGTAATGAATGAGCAGTTCTTC.

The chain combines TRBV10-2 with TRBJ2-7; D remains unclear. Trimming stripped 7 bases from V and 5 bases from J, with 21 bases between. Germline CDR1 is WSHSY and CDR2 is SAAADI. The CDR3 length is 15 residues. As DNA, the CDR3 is TGCGCCAGCAAGCACTGCGTATCCCGCCTTGACGAGCAGTACTTC. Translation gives CASKHCVSRLDEQYF.

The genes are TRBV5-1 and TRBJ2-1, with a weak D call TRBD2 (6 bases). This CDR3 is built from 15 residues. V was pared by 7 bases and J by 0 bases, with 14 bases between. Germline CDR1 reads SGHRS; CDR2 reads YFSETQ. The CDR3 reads CASWSGLSSYNEQFF. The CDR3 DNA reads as TGCGCCAGCTGGAGCGGGCTGAGCTCCTACAATGAGCAGTTCTTC.